One and the same sample provided the 29 T cell receptor beta chains below, sequenced in a study of cytomegalovirus exposure and HLA in healthy donors. PCR was performed using 60 Vbeta and 13 Jbeta primers. Repertoires were generated with immunoSEQ multiplex PCR, while TCRdb's copy carries only in-frame clones and drops some. Here the sample spans over 75,000 clones, around a tenth being singletons. The specimen sequenced was PBMCs. Receptors were obtained from a man between 45 and 60 years old in good health and CMV-seropositive.

This clone was seen only a few times. The rearrangement joins TRBV5-6 to TRBJ1-4, with 8 bases that match TRBD1. Trimming took 1 base from V and 5 from J; bases not matched to a gene: 4. The CDR3 consists of 15 residues. Germline V gives CDR1 SGHDT, CDR2 YYEEEE. DNA for the CDR3: TGTGCCAGCAGCTTGTACGGGACAGGAAATGAAAAACTGTTTTTT. As protein: CASSLYGTGNEKLFF.

This sequence joins TRBV5-4 and TRBJ1-2; 12 bases fit TRBD1. CDR1 and CDR2 (germline): SGHNT, YYREEE (reference sequence). CDR3 length: 15 amino acids. V trimming: 4 bases; J trimming: 2 bases; junction bases outside the gene matches: 3. The CDR3 DNA is TGTGCCAGCAGCCTAGGGACAGGGGGCAACTATGGCTACACCTTC. Translation: CASSLGTGGNYGYTF.

A few counts support this clone. The chain recombines TRBV11-2 with TRBJ2-2; D call uncertain. In germline, CDR1 is SGHAT, CDR2 FQNNGV. The V end was cut by 1 base, the J end by 0 bases, with 9 bases between. The CDR3 spans 16 residues. The CDR3 coding sequence is TGTGCCAGCAGCTTAGCCGCACATTCGAACACCGGGGAGCTGTTTTTT. Protein sequence: CASSLAAHSNTGELFF.

The chain couples TRBV5-1 to TRBJ2-7; TRBD2 matches 11 bases. V was pared by 4 bases and J by 7 bases, with 10 bases of the junction left unmatched. Germline loops: CDR1 SGHRS, CDR2 YFSETQ. The CDR3 has 15 amino acids. CDR3 in amino acids: CASSPAGTSGREQYF. Here the CDR3 DNA reads TGCGCCAGCAGCCCAGCCGGGACTAGCGGAAGGGAGCAGTACTTC.

This clone has only a few counts. The V and J genes are TRBV19 and TRBJ2-2, with a tentative D call TRBD2 (6 bases). The germline V gene encodes CDR1 LNHDA and CDR2 SQIVND (reference sequence). The V and J ends lost 7 bases and 4 bases respectively, with 16 bases between them. The CDR3 covers 15 residues. CDR3 protein: CASTRLVAGTGELFF. CDR3 nucleotides: TGTGCCAGTACCAGACTAGTGGCGGGCACCGGGGAGCTGTTTTTT.

V is TRBV2 and J is TRBJ1-6; D remains unclear. Deletions cut 0 bases from V and 8 bases from J, with 8 bases between. This CDR3 is built from 14 residues. Looked up from germline, CDR1 is SNHLY and CDR2 is FYNNEI. The CDR3 DNA reads TGTGCCAGCAGTGAAGCGACTAATTATTCACCCCTCCACTTT. This encodes CASSEATNYSPLHF.

The sample holds a few counts of this clone. This chain uses TRBV6-1 with TRBJ2-6, with 10 bases that match TRBD1. This CDR3 has 17 amino acids. Losses at the gene ends were 4 bases for V and 4 bases for J; bases not matched to a gene: 7. Germline V gives CDR1 MNHNS, CDR2 SASEGT. This CDR3 is CASSARQGAAGANVLTF. For the CDR3, the DNA is TGTGCCAGCAGTGCCCGACAGGGGGCGGCCGGGGCCAACGTCCTGACTTTC.

This chain joins TRBV28 and TRBJ2-7; D is possibly TRBD2 (5 bases). The CDR3 runs to 14 residues. V was pared by 6 bases and J by 2 bases, with 14 bases between. Germline values: CDR1 MDHEN, CDR2 SYDVKM. As DNA, the CDR3 is TGTGCCAGCAGCCCCCCGTGGCGGGCCTACGAGCAGTACTTC. Translated, it gives CASSPPWRAYEQYF.

This chain uses TRBV19 with TRBJ1-5, with a possible D match to TRBD1 (5 bases). This CDR3 spans 15 amino acids. Germline V gene sequence: CDR1 LNHDA, CDR2 SQIVND (reference sequence). V was shortened by 0 bases and J by 4 bases, with 10 bases between the two germline ends. Here the CDR3 DNA reads TGTGCCAGTAGTATAGAGGGAGGGGATAATCAGCCCCAGCATTTT. Translation: CASSIEGGDNQPQHF.

Only a few counts were recorded for this clone. This chain joins TRBV7-9 and TRBJ2-3, with D possibly being TRBD1 (7 bases). Deletions cut 3 bases from V and 2 bases from J, with 12 bases between. Per the germline V gene, CDR1 is SEHNR and CDR2 is FQNEAQ (reference sequence). This CDR3 comprises 15 residues. The DNA for the CDR3 is TGTGCCAGCAGCTTGGAGGGGACAGCCACAGATACGCAGTATTTT. This translates into CASSLEGTATDTQYF.

The sample holds a few counts of this clone. The chain combines TRBV7-9 with TRBJ2-2; D is unclear. The CDR3 length is 15 residues. V lost 5 bases and J lost 3, with 13 bases in between. In germline, CDR1 is SEHNR, CDR2 FQNEAQ (reference sequence). As DNA, the CDR3 is TGTGCCAGCAGCACTGATTGGTCGGACACCGGGGAGCTGTTTTTT. Protein sequence: CASSTDWSDTGELFF.

This clone was counted only a few times. The chain is built from TRBV5-1 and TRBJ1-1; 10 bases line up with TRBD1. With V trimmed by 3 bases and J by 1 base, 3 bases remained unmatched. The CDR3 loop spans 15 amino acids. Per germline, CDR1 SGHRS and CDR2 YFSETQ. In DNA, the CDR3 is TGCGCCAGCAGCTCCGGGACAGGGGCGAACACTGAAGCTTTCTTT. Translation: CASSSGTGANTEAFF.

This chain joins TRBV5-1 and TRBJ1-1, with a weak D call TRBD1 (6 bases). From germline, CDR1 is SGHRS and CDR2 YFSETQ. With 4 bases removed from V and 5 bases from J, the gap between germline ends came to 18 bases. The CDR3 is 15 residues long. DNA of the CDR3: TGCGCCAGCAGCGCCGGGTGGGGGGGCGAAACTGAAGCTTTCTTT. Its protein is CASSAGWGGETEAFF.

A few counts support this clone. The chain employs TRBV9 and TRBJ2-3; 11 nucleotides match TRBD2. There are 19 residues in the CDR3. The germline V gene has CDR1 SGDLS and CDR2 YYNGEE. V gave up 4 bases and J gave up 4 bases; unmatched junction bases: 17. Here the CDR3 DNA reads TGTGCCAGCAGCCCGCAGCGGATAGGGACTAGCGGCCTCGCAGATACGCAGTATTTT. Translating it yields CASSPQRIGTSGLADTQYF. Filled out from reference TRBV9 and TRBJ2-3, the complete variable domain reads DSGVTQTPKHLITATGQRVTLRCSPRSGDLSVYWYQQSLDQGLQFLIQYYNGEERAKGNILERFSAQQFPDLHSELNLSSLELGDSALYFCASSPQRIGTSGLADTQYFGPGTRLTVL.

This clone was counted a few times. V is TRBV28 and J is TRBJ1-5, with TRBD1 identical over 8 bases. There are 15 residues in the CDR3. Germline loops: CDR1 MDHEN, CDR2 SYDVKM. V was pared by 7 bases and J by 6 bases, with 11 bases of the junction left unmatched. CDR3 residues: CASKSGGALIQPQHF. As DNA, the CDR3 is TGTGCCAGCAAGTCAGGGGGCGCGTTAATTCAGCCCCAGCATTTT. Full variable domain (missing parts from reference TRBV28 and TRBJ1-5): DVKVTQSSRYLVKRTGEKVFLECVQDMDHENMFWYRQDPGLGLRLIYFSYDVKMKEKGDIPEGYSVSREKKERFSLILESASTNQTSMYLCASKSGGALIQPQHFGDGTRLSIL.

This rearrangement joins TRBV7-9 to TRBJ1-2; 8 positions agree with TRBD1. The CDR3 totals 15 residues. V lost 4 bases and J lost 8; bases outside the gene matches: 12. Per the germline V gene, CDR1 is SEHNR and CDR2 is FQNEAQ (reference sequence). The CDR3: CASSWSGGALEGYTF. In nucleotides, the CDR3 is TGTGCCAGCAGCTGGTCAGGGGGCGCCTTGGAGGGCTACACCTTC.

This sequence joins TRBV7-9 and TRBJ2-7, with D perhaps TRBD1 (6 bases). Deletions cut 3 bases from V and 7 bases from J, with 13 bases between. This CDR3 spans 13 amino acids. Germline-derived CDR1 and CDR2 are SEHNR and FQNEAQ (reference sequence). This CDR3 is CASSFLHREEQYF. Written as DNA, the CDR3 is TGTGCCAGCAGCTTCTTGCACAGGGAAGAGCAGTACTTC. The entire variable domain, with the rest obtained from reference TRBV7-9 and TRBJ2-7, is as follows: DTGVSQNPRHKITKRGQNVTFRCDPISEHNRLYWYRQTLGQGPEFLTYFQNEAQLEKSRLLSDRFSAERPKGSFSTLEIQRTEQGDSAMYLCASSFLHREEQYFGPGTRLTVT.

In the case of this clone: The same CDR3 is also encoded by other DNA sequences in this sample. The CDR3: CASSPDRNYGYTF. The CDR3 DNA sequence: TGTGCCAGCAGCCCGGACAGAAACTATGGCTACACCTTC. The V call is TRBV7-2, the J call TRBJ1-2; D may be TRBD1 (6 bases). Germline CDR1 reads SGHTA; CDR2 reads FQGNSA. This CDR3 contains 13 residues. V was cut by 5 bases and J by 2 bases, with 9 bases left in between.

The rearrangement uses TRBV2 and TRBJ2-7; 11 positions agree with TRBD2. There are 14 residues in the CDR3. V shed 5 bases, J shed 5 bases, and the junction held 5 bases outside the gene matches. Germline V gene lookup returns CDR1 SNHLY and CDR2 FYNNEI. The CDR3 reads CASSLAGGRHEQYF. The DNA for the CDR3 is TGTGCCAGCAGTTTAGCGGGAGGGAGACACGAGCAGTACTTC.

By sample fraction, this clone is large. This sample also contains other DNA sequences that code for the same CDR3. CDR3 protein: CASSWTRGTSYEQYF. The CDR3 DNA reads TGTGCCAGCAGTTGGACGCGGGGGACCTCCTACGAGCAGTACTTC. The gene calls are TRBV27 and TRBJ2-7; 7 bases are shared with TRBD2. Per the germline V gene, CDR1 is MNHEY and CDR2 is SMNVEV (reference sequence). The CDR3 length is 15 residues. J gave up 0 bases and V 4 bases, and 6 bases lay outside the gene matches.

This sequence joins TRBV4-1 and TRBJ2-7, with TRBD2 matching 7 bases. Germline CDR1 and CDR2: MGHRA and YSYEKL. The CDR3 spans 15 residues. Trimming took 0 bases from V and 3 from J; bases not matched to a gene: 5. Here the CDR3 DNA reads TGCGCCAGCAGCCAAGAAACTAGCGCCCACTACGAGCAGTACTTC. It codes for CASSQETSAHYEQYF.

This clone occurred a few times. J is TRBJ2-7 and V is TRBV28, with D perhaps TRBD2 (7 bases). Trimming removed 5 bases from V and 4 bases from J, with 12 bases in between. The CDR3 spans 13 residues. Looked up from germline, CDR1 is MDHEN and CDR2 is SYDVKM. The CDR3 here is CASSGRGVYEQYF. The CDR3 DNA reads TGTGCCAGCAGTGGGAGGGGGGTTTACGAGCAGTACTTC.

This clone was observed a handful of times. The chain is built from TRBV9 and TRBJ2-1; the match to TRBD2 covers 14 bases. With V trimmed by 3 bases and J by 8 bases, 10 bases remained unmatched. This CDR3 has 17 residues. Germline V CDR1 and CDR2: SGDLS, YYNGEE. CDR3 nucleotide sequence: TGTGCCAGCAGCGGACCGGGACTAGCGGGAGCCACCCATGAGCAGTTCTTC. Its protein product is CASSGPGLAGATHEQFF.

V is TRBV6-4 and J is TRBJ2-1, with 8 bases that match TRBD1. The V gene end was trimmed by 2 bases and the J gene end by 8 bases; junction bases not matched to a gene: 8. This CDR3 comprises 15 residues. Germline lookup yields CDR1 MRHNA and CDR2 SNTAGT. The CDR3 DNA follows: TGTGCCAGCAGTGACGGAGGACAGGGTGTGGATGAGCAGTTCTTC. Translation: CASSDGGQGVDEQFF.

The V and J genes are TRBV28 and TRBJ2-5; possibly TRBD1 for D (5 bases). V was cut by 2 bases and J by 2 bases, with 15 bases left in between. The germline CDR1 and CDR2 sequences are MDHEN and SYDVKM. CDR3 length equals 16 residues. The CDR3 bases are TGTGCCAGCAGTTTAGGGCGAAGGGGCGTACAAGAGACCCAGTACTTC. Translated: CASSLGRRGVQETQYF.

The chain recombines TRBV29-1 with TRBJ2-1; 8 nucleotides agree with TRBD1. CDR3 size: 14 residues. Germline trimming cut 5 bases from V and 4 bases from J; bases unmatched to any gene: 7. Germline assignment: CDR1 SQVTM and CDR2 ANQGSEA. CDR3 sequence reads: CSVYRDRGYNEQFF. The CDR3 coding sequence is TGCAGCGTTTACCGAGACAGGGGTTACAATGAGCAGTTCTTC.

The rearrangement uses TRBV5-1 and TRBJ2-5; TRBD2 matches 13 bases. V trimming: 0 bases; J trimming: 1 base; junction bases outside the gene matches: 0. The CDR3 loop spans 16 amino acids. Germline V lookup: CDR1 SGHRS, CDR2 YFSETQ. CDR3 loop: CASSLGLAGGQETQYF. CDR3 nucleotide sequence: TGCGCCAGCAGCTTGGGACTAGCGGGGGGCCAAGAGACCCAGTACTTC.

The chain is built from TRBV11-2 and TRBJ2-7; D might be TRBD1 (6 bases). The CDR3 sequence is 16 residues long. Germline-derived CDR1 and CDR2 are SGHAT and FQNNGV. Trimming cost V 5 bases and J 4 bases, with 21 bases left between them. CDR3 region: CASSPTNRVEVYEQYF. The CDR3 DNA sequence: TGTGCCAGCAGCCCCACAAACAGGGTAGAAGTGTACGAGCAGTACTTC.

This clone has only a few counts. V and J are TRBV6-6 and TRBJ1-5; 7 bases agree with TRBD1. Trimming cost V 10 bases and J 9 bases; bases outside gene matches: 21. The germline gives CDR1 MNHNY, CDR2 SVGAGI (reference sequence). CDR3 size: 16 residues. The DNA of the CDR3 is TGTGCCACCCAGACGGTATGGGACAGTCTTGCAGGGCCCCAGCATTTT. It encodes CATQTVWDSLAGPQHF.